The 27 T cell receptor beta chains below come from one sample, sequenced in a study of human T cells and chemical hapten exposure (dated by TCRdb to the early 2020s). Sample time point, as interpreted from the label and publication: pre-sensitization, week 0. This specimen's treatment or condition label, per the study, means: therapeutic diphenylcyclopropenone sensitization with weekly scalp DPC. Libraries came from RACE. Data came from a NextSeq 500. Using fastp at Q25 and MiXCR, TCRdb reprocessed the public reads and kept productive beta chains. Rows matching on CDR3 protein sequence are summarized as one entry with the most common DNA and genes. Here the sample has about 290,000 distinct CDR3 sequences; around 7% occur a single time. The ten most abundant clones make up 1.2% of the sample. The source material was whole blood, sampled in connection with sensitization to the hapten diphenylcyclopropenone (DPC). Receptors originate from a man younger than 30 with alopecia areata. Some clones in this sample may be carry-over from other donors' samples.

This clonotype was seen repeatedly, ten times or more. The J gene is TRBJ2-3, the V gene TRBV7-2; TRBD1 agrees at 8 bases. The CDR3 totals 14 residues. The germline CDR1 and CDR2 sequences are SGHTA and FQGNSA. V shed 3 bases, J shed 4 bases, and the junction held 3 bases outside the gene matches. DNA of the CDR3: TGTGCCAGCAGCTTTGCGGACAGGGCAGATACGCAGTATTTT. Its translation: CASSFADRADTQYF.

The chain has TRBV4-2 and TRBJ2-7; the D is unclear. This CDR3 spans 14 amino acids. The ends were cut back, 0 bases at V and 5 bases at J, with 11 bases in the middle. Germline V CDR1 and CDR2: LGHNA, YNFKEQ. The CDR3, as DNA: TGTGCCAGCAGCCAAGACTACAGAACGGACGAGCAGTACTTC. Translating it yields CASSQDYRTDEQYF.

V is TRBV27 and J is TRBJ1-5; a possible D gene is TRBD1 (6 bases). Germline assignment: CDR1 MNHEY and CDR2 SMNVEV (reference sequence). The CDR3 is 16 residues long. V was shortened by 2 bases and J by 6 bases, with 17 bases between the two germline ends. This CDR3 is CASSLLPGAVGQPQHF. The CDR3 nucleotides are TGTGCCAGCAGTTTACTGCCGGGGGCGGTAGGTCAGCCCCAGCATTTT.

The rearrangement links TRBV6-5 to TRBJ2-4; 7 bases align to TRBD1. This CDR3 is 14 amino acids long. Germline V lookup: CDR1 MNHEY, CDR2 SVGAGI. The ends lost 8 bases at V and 6 bases at J; junction bases unmatched: 10. CDR3: CASFQTPGGNIQYF. The DNA for the CDR3 is TGTGCCAGCTTCCAAACCCCAGGGGGAAACATTCAGTACTTC.

This chain links TRBV29-1 with TRBJ2-2; TRBD1 aligns across 9 bases. In germline, CDR1 is SQVTM, CDR2 ANQGSEA. This CDR3 has 14 amino acids. J was trimmed by 4 bases and V by 6 bases; bases with no gene match: 6. The CDR3 sequence: CSVETGGATGELFF. The CDR3 DNA reads as TGCAGCGTGGAAACAGGGGGCGCCACCGGGGAGCTGTTTTTT.

The gene calls are TRBV9 and TRBJ2-7, with 9 bases fitting TRBD1. V lost 3 bases to trimming and J lost 5 bases; unmatched junction nucleotides: 6. The CDR3 covers 14 residues. Germline CDR1 reads SGDLS; CDR2 reads YYNGEE. Here the CDR3 DNA reads TGTGCCAGCAGCGCTGGGACAGGGATGAACGAGCAGTACTTC. Its protein is CASSAGTGMNEQYF.

This clonotype was counted only a few times. This chain joins TRBV28 and TRBJ2-7; D may match TRBD1 or TRBD2 (5 bases each). V lost 8 bases and J lost 3, with 11 bases in between. CDR1 and CDR2 (germline): MDHEN, SYDVKM. This CDR3 comprises 12 residues. The CDR3 region is CASEGRDYEQYF. The CDR3 region has the DNA TGTGCCAGCGAGGGCAGGGACTACGAGCAGTACTTC.

The rearrangement joins TRBV4-3 to TRBJ1-6, with D possibly being TRBD1 (5 bases). Trimming pared 4 bases from V and 7 bases from J, leaving 17 bases between. This CDR3 comprises 16 residues. From germline, CDR1 is LGHNA and CDR2 YSLEER. CDR3 sequence reads: CASSREAGQGNSPLHF. The CDR3 DNA is TGCGCCAGCAGCCGCGAAGCGGGGCAGGGCAATTCACCCCTCCACTTT.

This clonotype showed up many times. The chain employs TRBV5-1 and TRBJ2-5; D is ambiguous. Per germline, CDR1 SGHRS and CDR2 YFSETQ. Deletions cut 6 bases from V and 3 bases from J, with 18 bases between. The CDR3 length is 15 residues. The CDR3 spells CASIKIPSGEETQYF. CDR3 nucleotide sequence: TGCGCCAGCATAAAAATCCCATCTGGGGAAGAGACCCAGTACTTC.

This clonotype was detected only once. The chain links TRBV7-6 to TRBJ2-3; 7 bases agree with TRBD1. V dropped 7 bases and J dropped 0; count of bases not matched to a gene: 7. The CDR3 is 15 amino acids. Germline CDR1 and CDR2: SGHVS and FNYEAQ. The CDR3 sequence: CASTNPGQSTDTQYF. The CDR3 DNA reads TGTGCCAGCACTAATCCGGGACAGAGCACAGATACGCAGTATTTT.

This clonotype was recorded a few times. J is TRBJ2-5 and V is TRBV6-6; the D gene could be TRBD1 or TRBD2 (5 bases each). Germline V gene lookup returns CDR1 MNHNY and CDR2 SVGAGI (reference sequence). The CDR3 has 13 residues. V gave up 6 bases and J gave up 2 bases, with 10 bases separating them. The CDR3 region has the DNA TGTGCCAGCAGCTCCAGGGAGCAAGAGACCCAGTACTTC. It codes for CASSSREQETQYF.

This clonotype came up a few times. The CDR3 nucleotides read TGTGCCATCAGTGAATGGGGGACAGGAGGAGAGCAGTACGTC. This encodes CAISEWGTGGEQYV. The chain links TRBV10-3 to TRBJ2-7; 8 bases map to TRBD1. Per germline, CDR1 ENHRY and CDR2 SYGVKD. With V trimmed by 3 bases and J by 7 bases, 8 bases remained unmatched. This CDR3 is built from 14 residues.

The chain recombines TRBV28 with TRBJ2-7; the D gene is possibly TRBD1 (8 bases). CDR3 size: 15 residues. The ends were cut back, 6 bases at V and 4 bases at J, with 19 bases in the middle. Germline V lookup: CDR1 MDHEN, CDR2 SYDVKM. CDR3 DNA: TGTGCCAGCAGCCATTCGGACAGGGAGGGGTACGAGCAGTACTTC. This translates into CASSHSDREGYEQYF.

This clonotype was counted between two and nine times. V and J are TRBV9 and TRBJ1-2; TRBD1 might be the D (5 bases). Germline V CDR1 and CDR2: SGDLS, YYNGEE. CDR3 length: 12 residues. V lost 3 bases and J lost 4, with 7 bases in between. CDR3 nucleotide sequence: TGTGCCAGCAGCGGACAGCCCTATGGCTACACCTTC. This sequence encodes CASSGQPYGYTF.

This clonotype came up a few times. The chain is built from TRBV12-3 or TRBV12-4 and TRBJ1-1; D gene uncertain. Trimming removed 5 bases at V and 0 bases at J, with 7 bases between. CDR3 length: 13 residues. The DNA for the CDR3 is TGTGCCAGCAGTAACACAGTGAACACTGAAGCTTTCTTT. Amino acid sequence: CASSNTVNTEAFF.

A few counts support this clonotype. The chain is built from TRBV28 and TRBJ1-3; tentative D call: TRBD1 (5 bases). V dropped 3 bases and J dropped 4 bases, with 16 bases sitting between them. The V gene's germline CDR1 is MDHEN and CDR2 SYDVKM. The CDR3 sequence is 16 residues long. CDR3 coding DNA: TGTGCCAGCAGTTTCCGACAGAAACTACACGGAAACACCATATATTTT. Amino acids: CASSFRQKLHGNTIYF.

The rearrangement links TRBV4-1 to TRBJ1-1; no clear D gene. The V end lost 4 bases, the J end lost 3 bases, and 15 bases lay between the germline ends. The CDR3 totals 15 residues. The V gene's germline CDR1 is MGHRA and CDR2 YSYEKL. The CDR3 loop reads CASSRLARVYTEAFF. In DNA, the CDR3 is TGCGCCAGCAGCCGCCTGGCAAGGGTGTACACTGAAGCTTTCTTT.

This clonotype has at least ten counts. The chain recombines TRBV6-5 with TRBJ1-1; weak D call: TRBD1 (6 bases). The CDR3 has 12 amino acids. Trimming took off 4 bases at V and 5 bases at J, with 8 bases between the two ends. Germline lookup yields CDR1 MNHEY and CDR2 SVGAGI. DNA of the CDR3: TGTGCCAGCAGTTCACAGGGTACTGAAGCTTTCTTT. Its protein is CASSSQGTEAFF.

In this sample, this clonotype turned up a few times. The chain has TRBV9 and TRBJ2-1, with 7 bases fitting TRBD2. The germline V gene has CDR1 SGDLS and CDR2 YYNGEE. Germline trimming cut 3 bases from V and 2 bases from J; bases unmatched to any gene: 8. This CDR3 is built from 16 residues. CDR3 bases: TGTGCCAGCAGCGGATATAGCGGGCTTCCCTACAATGAGCAGTTCTTC. Translation: CASSGYSGLPYNEQFF.

This clonotype was observed at least ten times. The V gene is TRBV28, the J gene TRBJ1-5; D ambiguous. There are 12 residues in the CDR3. The V end lost 7 bases, the J end lost 5 bases, and 9 bases lay between the germline ends. Germline V gene data show CDR1 as MDHEN and CDR2 as SYDVKM. In DNA, the CDR3 is TGTGCCAGCATCACGGTGGATCAGCCCCAGCATTTT. As protein: CASITVDQPQHF.

This clonotype was counted between two and nine times. The chain recombines TRBV12-3 or TRBV12-4 with TRBJ1-2; no reliable D call. Trimming took off 5 bases at V and 8 bases at J, with 18 bases between the two ends. The CDR3 contains 14 residues. CDR3 sequence reads: CASSPTDTPDGYTF. Here the CDR3 DNA reads TGTGCCAGCAGTCCAACAGACACGCCCGACGGCTACACCTTC.

The chain has TRBV7-2 and TRBJ2-3, with D unclear. The CDR3 extends over 13 amino acids. Germline CDR1 SGHTA, CDR2 FQGNSA. V gave up 5 bases and J gave up 6 bases, with 12 bases separating them. The CDR3 DNA is TGTGCCAGCAGCACCGGGTATCGTGATACGCAGTATTTT. Encoded protein: CASSTGYRDTQYF.

The chain combines TRBV4-3 with TRBJ1-1; no clear D gene. Per germline, CDR1 LGHNA and CDR2 YSLEER. Trimming removed 0 bases at V and 12 bases at J, with 11 bases between. This CDR3 contains 12 residues. The CDR3 coding sequence is TGCGCCAGCAGCCAAGATAGCGGGGAGCCTTTCTTT. It codes for CASSQDSGEPFF.

This clonotype was found a few times. The gene calls are TRBV27 and TRBJ1-5; D perhaps matches TRBD1 (5 bases). The CDR3 is 15 residues long. Germline assignment: CDR1 MNHEY and CDR2 SMNVEV (reference sequence). V was shortened by 8 bases and J by 2 bases, with 16 bases between the two germline ends. The CDR3 region is CASQGQGTGNQPQHF. CDR3 DNA sequence: TGTGCCAGCCAGGGTCAGGGCACGGGCAATCAGCCCCAGCATTTT.

This chain connects TRBV9 to TRBJ2-1; possibly TRBD1 for D (5 bases). The CDR3 covers 12 residues. Germline CDR1 SGDLS, CDR2 YYNGEE. V shed 3 bases and J shed 5 bases, with 6 bases lying between them. The DNA of the CDR3 is TGTGCCAGCAGCGCAGGGAACAATGAGCAGTTCTTC. It codes for CASSAGNNEQFF. Supplemented by reference TRBV9 and TRBJ2-1, the full variable domain reads DSGVTQTPKHLITATGQRVTLRCSPRSGDLSVYWYQQSLDQGLQFLIQYYNGEERAKGNILERFSAQQFPDLHSELNLSSLELGDSALYFCASSAGNNEQFFGPGTRLTVL.

J is TRBJ2-1 and V is TRBV12-3 or TRBV12-4; D is unresolved. The V and J ends lost 3 bases and 5 bases respectively, with 8 bases between them. This CDR3 region has 13 residues. CDR3 nucleotide sequence: TGTGCCAGCAGTTTTGACCGCCACAATGAGCAGTTCTTC. Translating gives CASSFDRHNEQFF.

This clonotype has only a few counts. V gene TRBV12-3 or TRBV12-4 combines with J gene TRBJ1-1; D not resolved. This CDR3 comprises 15 residues. With 2 bases removed from V and 2 bases from J, the gap between germline ends came to 12 bases. Here the CDR3 DNA reads TGTGCCAGCAGTTTATTCCCCGGGATTAACACTGAAGCTTTCTTT. Translated: CASSLFPGINTEAFF.